The entry below describes one TCR beta chain. This record belongs to a study of T cell changes during pregnancy in multiple sclerosis. The table came from immunoSEQ multiplex PCR; TCRdb's copy has only in-frame clones and leaves some out. The sample gives 70,000 or so clones, 92% of which show up once; 0.29% is in the top ten. J gave up 4 bases and V 0 bases, and 3 bases lay outside the gene matches. The CDR3 is made up of 15 amino acids. Germline V CDR1 and CDR2: SGHRS, YFSETQ. The receptor comes from a female donor with multiple sclerosis, enrolled in a pregnancy study. The rearrangement joins TRBV5-1 to TRBJ2-7; the match to TRBD2 covers 11 bases. The material was CD4+ T cells from peripheral blood mononuclear cells, obtained after pregnancy. For the CDR3, the DNA is TGCGCCAGCAGCTTGGAACTAGCGGGGGTGTACGAGCAGTACTTC. This encodes CASSLELAGVYEQYF.